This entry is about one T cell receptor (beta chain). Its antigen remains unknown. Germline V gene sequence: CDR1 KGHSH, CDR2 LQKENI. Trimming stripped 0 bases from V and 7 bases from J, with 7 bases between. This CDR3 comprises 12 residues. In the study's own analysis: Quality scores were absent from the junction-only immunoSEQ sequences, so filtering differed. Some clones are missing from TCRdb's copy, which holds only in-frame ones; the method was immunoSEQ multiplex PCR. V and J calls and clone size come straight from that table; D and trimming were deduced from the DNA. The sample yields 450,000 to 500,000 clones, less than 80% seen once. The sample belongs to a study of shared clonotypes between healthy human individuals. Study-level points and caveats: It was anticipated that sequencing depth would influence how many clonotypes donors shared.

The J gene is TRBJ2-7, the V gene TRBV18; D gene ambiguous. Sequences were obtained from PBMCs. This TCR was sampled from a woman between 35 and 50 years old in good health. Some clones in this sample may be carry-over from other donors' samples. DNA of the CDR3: TGTGCCAGCTCACCACCGACTCTGGAGCAGTACTTC. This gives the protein CASSPPTLEQYF.